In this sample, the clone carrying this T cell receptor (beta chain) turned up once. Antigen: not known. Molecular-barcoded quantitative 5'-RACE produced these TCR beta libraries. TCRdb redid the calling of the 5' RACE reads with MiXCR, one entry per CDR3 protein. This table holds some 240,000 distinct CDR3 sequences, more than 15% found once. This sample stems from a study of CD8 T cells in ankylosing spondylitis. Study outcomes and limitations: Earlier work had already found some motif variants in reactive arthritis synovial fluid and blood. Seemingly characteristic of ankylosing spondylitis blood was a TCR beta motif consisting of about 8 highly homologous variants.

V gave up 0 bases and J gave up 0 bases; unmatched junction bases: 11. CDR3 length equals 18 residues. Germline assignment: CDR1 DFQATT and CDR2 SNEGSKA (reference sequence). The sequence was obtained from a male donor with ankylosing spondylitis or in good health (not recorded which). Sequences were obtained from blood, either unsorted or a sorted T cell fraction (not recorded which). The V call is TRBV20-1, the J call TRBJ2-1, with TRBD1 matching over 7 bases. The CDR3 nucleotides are TGCAGTGCTAGAGATGGACAGGCGGTGGGGAGCTCCTACAATGAGCAGTTCTTC. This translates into CSARDGQAVGSSYNEQFF.